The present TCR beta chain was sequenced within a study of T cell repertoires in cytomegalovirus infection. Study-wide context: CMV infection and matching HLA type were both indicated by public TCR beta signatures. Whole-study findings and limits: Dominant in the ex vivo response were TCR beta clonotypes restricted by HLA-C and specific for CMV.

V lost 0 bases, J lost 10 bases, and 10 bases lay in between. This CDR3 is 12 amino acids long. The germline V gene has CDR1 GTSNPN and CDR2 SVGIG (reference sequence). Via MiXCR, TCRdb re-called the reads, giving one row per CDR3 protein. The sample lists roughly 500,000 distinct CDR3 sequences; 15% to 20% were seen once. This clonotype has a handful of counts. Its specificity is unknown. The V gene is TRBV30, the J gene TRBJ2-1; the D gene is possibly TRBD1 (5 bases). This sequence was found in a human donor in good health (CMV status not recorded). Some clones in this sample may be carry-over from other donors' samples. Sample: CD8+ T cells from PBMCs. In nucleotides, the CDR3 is TGTGCCTGGAGTGTACGGCAGGGAGAGCAGTTCTTC. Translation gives CAWSVRQGEQFF. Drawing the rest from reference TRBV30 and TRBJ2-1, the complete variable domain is SQTIHQWPATLVQPVGSPLSLECTVEGTSNPNLYWYRQAAGRGLQLLFYSVGIGQISSEVPQNLSASRPQDRQFILSSKKLLLSDSGFYLCAWSVRQGEQFFGPGTRLTVL.